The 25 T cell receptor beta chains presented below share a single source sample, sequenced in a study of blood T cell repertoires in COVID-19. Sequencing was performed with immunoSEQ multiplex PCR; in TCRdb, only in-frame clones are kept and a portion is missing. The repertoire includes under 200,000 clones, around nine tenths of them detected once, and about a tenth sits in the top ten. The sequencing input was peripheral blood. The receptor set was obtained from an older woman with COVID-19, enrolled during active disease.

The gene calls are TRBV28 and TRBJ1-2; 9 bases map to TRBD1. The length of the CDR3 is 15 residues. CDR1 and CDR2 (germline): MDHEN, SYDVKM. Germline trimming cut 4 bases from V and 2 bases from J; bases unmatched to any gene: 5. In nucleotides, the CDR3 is TGTGCCAGCAGTTCGACAGGGGGGCGGAACTATGGCTACACCTTC. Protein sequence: CASSSTGGRNYGYTF.

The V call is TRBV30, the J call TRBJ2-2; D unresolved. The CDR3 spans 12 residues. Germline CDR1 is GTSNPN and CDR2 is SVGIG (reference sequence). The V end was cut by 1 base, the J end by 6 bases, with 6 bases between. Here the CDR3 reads CAWSAGSGELFF. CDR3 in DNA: TGTGCCTGGAGTGCCGGGTCCGGGGAGCTGTTTTTT.

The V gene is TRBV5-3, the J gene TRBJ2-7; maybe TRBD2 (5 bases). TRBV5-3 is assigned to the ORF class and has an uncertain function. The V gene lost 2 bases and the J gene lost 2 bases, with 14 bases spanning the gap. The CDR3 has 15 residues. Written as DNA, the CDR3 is TGTGCCAGAAGCTTAATGAGGGCCGGCCCCTACGAGCAGTACTTC. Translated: CARSLMRAGPYEQYF.

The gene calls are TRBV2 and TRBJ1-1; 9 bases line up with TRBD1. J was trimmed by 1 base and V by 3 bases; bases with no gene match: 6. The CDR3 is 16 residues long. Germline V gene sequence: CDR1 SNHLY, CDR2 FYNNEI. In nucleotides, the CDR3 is TGTGCCAGCAGTGATTCAGACAGGGGGGGGAACACTGAAGCTTTCTTT. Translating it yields CASSDSDRGGNTEAFF.

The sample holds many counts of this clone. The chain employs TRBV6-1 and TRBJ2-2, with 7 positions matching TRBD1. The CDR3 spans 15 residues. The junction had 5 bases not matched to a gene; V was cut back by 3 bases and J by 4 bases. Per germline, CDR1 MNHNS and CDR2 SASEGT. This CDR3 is CASSEGAGGTGELFF. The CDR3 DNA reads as TGTGCCAGCAGTGAGGGGGCAGGGGGCACCGGGGAGCTGTTTTTT.

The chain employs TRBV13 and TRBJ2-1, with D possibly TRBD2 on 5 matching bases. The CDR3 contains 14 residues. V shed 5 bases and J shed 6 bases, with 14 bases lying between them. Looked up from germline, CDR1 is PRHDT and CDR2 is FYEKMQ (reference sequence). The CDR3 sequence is CASSAGVTANEQFF. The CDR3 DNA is TGTGCCAGCAGCGCCGGGGTAACGGCCAATGAGCAGTTCTTC.

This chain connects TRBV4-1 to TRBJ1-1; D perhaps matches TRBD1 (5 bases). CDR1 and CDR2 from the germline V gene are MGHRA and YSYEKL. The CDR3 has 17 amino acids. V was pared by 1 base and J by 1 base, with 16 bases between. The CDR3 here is CASSQAIGWGGNTEAFF. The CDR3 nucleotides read TGCGCCAGCAGCCAAGCAATAGGGTGGGGGGGGAACACTGAAGCTTTCTTT.

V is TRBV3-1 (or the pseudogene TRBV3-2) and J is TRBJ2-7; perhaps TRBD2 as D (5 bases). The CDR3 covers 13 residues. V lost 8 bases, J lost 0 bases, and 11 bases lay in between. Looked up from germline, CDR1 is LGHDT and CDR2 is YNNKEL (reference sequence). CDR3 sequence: CASGRTSSYEQYF. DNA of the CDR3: TGTGCCAGCGGCCGAACTAGCTCCTACGAGCAGTACTTC.

The CDR3 DNA is TGTGCCACCAGCGGACCCGAAGGGGGAACCAATCAGCCCCAGCATTTT. It is translated as CATSGPEGGTNQPQHF. The rearrangement uses TRBV15 and TRBJ1-5; weak D call: TRBD1 (6 bases). This CDR3 region has 16 residues. Germline V CDR1 and CDR2: LNHNV, YYDKDF (reference sequence). Trimming removed 5 bases at V and 3 bases at J, with 17 bases between.

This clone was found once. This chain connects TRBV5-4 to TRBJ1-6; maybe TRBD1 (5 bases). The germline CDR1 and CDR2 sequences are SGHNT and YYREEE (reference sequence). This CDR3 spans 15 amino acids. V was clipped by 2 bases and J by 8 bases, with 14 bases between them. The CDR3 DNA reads TGTGCCAGCAGCTTAACCAGGGCCGCTGATTCACCCCTCCACTTT. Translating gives CASSLTRAADSPLHF.

The DNA for the CDR3 is TGTGCCACCAGTGGTGCGGGACAGGGATACAATGAGCAGTTCTTC. It specifies CATSGAGQGYNEQFF. The chain is built from TRBV24-1 and TRBJ2-1; 9 bases are a match to TRBD1. CDR3 length equals 15 residues. Germline loops: CDR1 KGHDR, CDR2 SFDVKD. The trim removed 5 bases at V and 4 bases at J, leaving 5 bases unmatched.

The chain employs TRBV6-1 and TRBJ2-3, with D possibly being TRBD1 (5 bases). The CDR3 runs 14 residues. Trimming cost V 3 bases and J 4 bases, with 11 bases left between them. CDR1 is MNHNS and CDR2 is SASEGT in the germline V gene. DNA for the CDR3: TGTGCCAGCAGTGATCAAGGGGCCCCAGATACGCAGTATTTT. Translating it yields CASSDQGAPDTQYF.

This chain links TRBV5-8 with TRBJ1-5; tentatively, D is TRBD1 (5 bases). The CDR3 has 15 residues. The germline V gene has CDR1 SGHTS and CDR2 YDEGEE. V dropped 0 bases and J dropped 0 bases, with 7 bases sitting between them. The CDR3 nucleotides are TGTGCCAGCAGCTTGGGACAGATTAGCAATCAGCCCCAGCATTTT. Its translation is CASSLGQISNQPQHF.

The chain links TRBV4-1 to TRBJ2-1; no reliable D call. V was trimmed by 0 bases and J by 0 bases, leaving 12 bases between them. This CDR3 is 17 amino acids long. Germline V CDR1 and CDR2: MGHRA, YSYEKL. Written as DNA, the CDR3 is TGCGCCAGCAGCCAAGATTCGGTCAAGAGCTCCTACAATGAGCAGTTCTTC. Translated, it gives CASSQDSVKSSYNEQFF.

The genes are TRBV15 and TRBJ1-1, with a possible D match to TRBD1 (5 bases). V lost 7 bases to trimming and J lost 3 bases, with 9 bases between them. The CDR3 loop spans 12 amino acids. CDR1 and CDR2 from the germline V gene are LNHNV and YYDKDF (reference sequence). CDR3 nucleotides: TGTGCCACCACCAGGGTAGACACTGAAGCTTTCTTT. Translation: CATTRVDTEAFF.

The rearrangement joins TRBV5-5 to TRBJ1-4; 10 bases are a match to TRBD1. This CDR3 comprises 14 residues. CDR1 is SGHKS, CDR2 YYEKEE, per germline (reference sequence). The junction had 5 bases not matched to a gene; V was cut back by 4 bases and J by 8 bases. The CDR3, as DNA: TGTGCCAGCAGCCCCGGGACAGGGGAAGAAAAACTGTTTTTT. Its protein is CASSPGTGEEKLFF.

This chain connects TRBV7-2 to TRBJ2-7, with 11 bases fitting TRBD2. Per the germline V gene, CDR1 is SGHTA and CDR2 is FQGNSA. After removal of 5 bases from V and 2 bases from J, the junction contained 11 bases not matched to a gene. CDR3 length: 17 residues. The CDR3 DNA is TGTGCCAGCAGCCCGTACCATCTAGCGGGGGGCCCCTACGAGCAGTACTTC. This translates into CASSPYHLAGGPYEQYF.

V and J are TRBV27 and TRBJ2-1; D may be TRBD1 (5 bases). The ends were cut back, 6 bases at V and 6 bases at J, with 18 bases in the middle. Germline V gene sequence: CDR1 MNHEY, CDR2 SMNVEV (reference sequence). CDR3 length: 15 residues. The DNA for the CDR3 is TGTGCCAGCAGAACAACAGGACCGAAGGGCAATGAGCAGTTCTTC. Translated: CASRTTGPKGNEQFF.

CDR3 nucleotides: TGTGCCAGTACTTCTTACCAGGGAATAGGCAATCAGCCCCAGCATTTT. Translated: CASTSYQGIGNQPQHF. The chain couples TRBV19 to TRBJ1-5; D perhaps matches TRBD1 (5 bases). There are 16 residues in the CDR3. With 7 bases removed from V and 2 bases from J, the gap between germline ends came to 18 bases. Germline values: CDR1 LNHDA, CDR2 SQIVND (reference sequence). Full variable domain (missing parts from reference TRBV19 and TRBJ1-5): DGGITQSPKYLFRKEGQNVTLSCEQNLNHDAMYWYRQDPGQGLRLIYYSQIVNDFQKGDIAEGYSVSREKKESFPLTVTSAQKNPTAFYLCASTSYQGIGNQPQHFGDGTRLSIL.

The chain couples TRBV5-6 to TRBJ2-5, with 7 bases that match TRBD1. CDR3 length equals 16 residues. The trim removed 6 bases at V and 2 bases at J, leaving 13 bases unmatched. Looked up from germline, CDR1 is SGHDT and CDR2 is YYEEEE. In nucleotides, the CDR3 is TGTGCCAGCACCAAGCTAAGTCCGACAGGGCAAGAGACCCAGTACTTC. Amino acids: CASTKLSPTGQETQYF. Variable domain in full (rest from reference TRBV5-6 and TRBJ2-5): DAGVTQSPTHLIKTRGQQVTLRCSPKSGHDTVSWYQQALGQGPQFIFQYYEEEERQRGNFPDRFSGHQFPNYSSELNVNALLLGDSALYLCASTKLSPTGQETQYFGPGTRLLVL.

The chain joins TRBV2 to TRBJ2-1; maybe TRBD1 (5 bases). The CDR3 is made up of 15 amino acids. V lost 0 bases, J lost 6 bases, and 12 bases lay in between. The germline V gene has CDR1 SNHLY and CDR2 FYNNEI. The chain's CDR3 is CASSEARQLVNEQFF. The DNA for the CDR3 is TGTGCCAGCAGTGAAGCCCGACAGTTGGTCAATGAGCAGTTCTTC.

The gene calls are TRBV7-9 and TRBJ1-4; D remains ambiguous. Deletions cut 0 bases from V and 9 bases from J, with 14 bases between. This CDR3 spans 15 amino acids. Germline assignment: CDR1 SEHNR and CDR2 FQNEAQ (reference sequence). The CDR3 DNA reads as TGTGCCAGCAGCTTAGCGCTGGACGGGAAGAAAAAACTGTTTTTT. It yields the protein CASSLALDGKKKLFF. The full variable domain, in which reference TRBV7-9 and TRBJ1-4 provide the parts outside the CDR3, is DTGVSQNPRHKITKRGQNVTFRCDPISEHNRLYWYRQTLGQGPEFLTYFQNEAQLEKSRLLSDRFSAERPKGSFSTLEIQRTEQGDSAMYLCASSLALDGKKKLFFGSGTQLSVL.

CDR3 sequence: CAIRGGQGADGSNQPQHF. DNA of the CDR3: TGTGCCATCAGAGGAGGACAGGGGGCGGATGGTAGCAATCAGCCCCAGCATTTT. V is TRBV10-3 and J is TRBJ1-5, with TRBD1 identical over 11 bases. The V segment lost 6 bases and the J segment 0 bases; nucleotides outside the gene matches: 10. This CDR3 contains 18 residues. Germline CDR1 is ENHRY and CDR2 is SYGVKD.

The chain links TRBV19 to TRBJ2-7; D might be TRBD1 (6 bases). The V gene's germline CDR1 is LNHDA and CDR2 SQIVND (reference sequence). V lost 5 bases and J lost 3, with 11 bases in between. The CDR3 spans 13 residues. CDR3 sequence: CASSYGRGYEQYF. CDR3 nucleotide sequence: TGTGCCAGTAGTTATGGCAGGGGCTACGAGCAGTACTTC.

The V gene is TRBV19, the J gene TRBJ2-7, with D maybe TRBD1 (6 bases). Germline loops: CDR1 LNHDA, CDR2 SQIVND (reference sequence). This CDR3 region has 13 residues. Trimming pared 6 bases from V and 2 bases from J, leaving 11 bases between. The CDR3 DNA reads TGTGCCAGTAGCAGGACAGAGACCTACGAGCAGTACTTC. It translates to CASSRTETYEQYF.